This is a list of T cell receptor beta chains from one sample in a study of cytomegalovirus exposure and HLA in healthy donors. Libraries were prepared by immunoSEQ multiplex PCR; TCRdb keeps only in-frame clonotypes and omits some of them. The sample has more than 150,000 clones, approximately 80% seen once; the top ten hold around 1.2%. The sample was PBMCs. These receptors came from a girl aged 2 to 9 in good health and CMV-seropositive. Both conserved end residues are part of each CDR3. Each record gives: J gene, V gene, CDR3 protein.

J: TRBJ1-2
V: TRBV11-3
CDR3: CASSPTGKYGYTF

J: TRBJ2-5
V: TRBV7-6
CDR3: CASSLVALAGETQYF

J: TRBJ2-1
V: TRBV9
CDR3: CASSVGPGYNEQFF

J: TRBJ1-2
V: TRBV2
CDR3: CASSEALTGRSPNGYTF

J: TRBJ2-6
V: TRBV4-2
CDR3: CASSRPGGVAGANVLTF

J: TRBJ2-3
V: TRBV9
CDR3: CASSPLTGTTDTQYF

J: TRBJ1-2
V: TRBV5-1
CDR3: CASSLNTGGTPSGGYTF

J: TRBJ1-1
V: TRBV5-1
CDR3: CASSPRTGENTEAFF

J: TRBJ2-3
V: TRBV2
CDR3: CASSDGTGPPYDTQYF

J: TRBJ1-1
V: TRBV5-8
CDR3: CASSLGQKYQLNTEAFF

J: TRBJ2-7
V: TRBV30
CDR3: CAWSNTIYEQYF

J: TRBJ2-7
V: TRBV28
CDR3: CASSSPAGTSYEQYF

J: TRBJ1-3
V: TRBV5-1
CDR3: CASSLGPGTSGNTIYF

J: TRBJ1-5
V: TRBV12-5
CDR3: CASGLPAGQSNQPQHF

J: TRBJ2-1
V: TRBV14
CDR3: CASSQLAGVHEQFF

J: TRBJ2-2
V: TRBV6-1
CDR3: CASSEGTDTGELFF

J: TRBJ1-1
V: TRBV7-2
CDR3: CASSFGGGTEAFF

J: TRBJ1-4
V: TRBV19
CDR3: CASHAREKLFF

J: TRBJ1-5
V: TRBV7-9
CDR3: CASSLAGTAYNQPQHF

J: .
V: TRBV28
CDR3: CASSLGQGYEQYF

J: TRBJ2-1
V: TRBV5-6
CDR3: CASSFNYNEQFF

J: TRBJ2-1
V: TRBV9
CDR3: CASSAGPLSGNEQFF

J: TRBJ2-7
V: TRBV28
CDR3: CASSLYRVKYEQYF

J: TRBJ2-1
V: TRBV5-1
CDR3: CASSFSGYNEQFF

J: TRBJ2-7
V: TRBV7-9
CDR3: CASSERTGEADEQYF

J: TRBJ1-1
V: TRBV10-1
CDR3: CASSSDTEAFF

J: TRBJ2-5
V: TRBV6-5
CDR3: CASSSSTGSQETQYF

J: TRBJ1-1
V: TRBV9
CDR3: CASSPSGGNTEAFF

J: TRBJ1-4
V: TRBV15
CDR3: CATRDPGQSNEKLFF

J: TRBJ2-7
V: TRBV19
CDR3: CASSTGLAGTYEQYF

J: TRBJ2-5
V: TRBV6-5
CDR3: CAILVIGKETQYF

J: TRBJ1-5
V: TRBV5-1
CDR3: CASSLESGVGQPQHF

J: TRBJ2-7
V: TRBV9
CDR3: CASSGYTRGLAYEQYF

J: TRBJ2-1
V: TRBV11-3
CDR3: CASSSGGGSTEQFF

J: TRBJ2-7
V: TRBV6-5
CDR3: CASSVSVSSYEQYF

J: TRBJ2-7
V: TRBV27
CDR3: CASSLGGAPYEQYF

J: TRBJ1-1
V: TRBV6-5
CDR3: CASSSGGGTEAFF

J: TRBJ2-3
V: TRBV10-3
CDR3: CAISESPGGLLDTQYF

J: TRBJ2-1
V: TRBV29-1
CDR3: CSVEVDASSYNEQFF

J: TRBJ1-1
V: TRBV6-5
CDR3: CASRLYSEAFF

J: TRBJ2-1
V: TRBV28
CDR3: CASREKRAYSNEQFF

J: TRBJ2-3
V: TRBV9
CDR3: CASSVGGRTDTQYF

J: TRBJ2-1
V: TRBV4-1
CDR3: CASSQATSGSYNEQFF